The present TCR beta chain was sequenced within a study of blood T cell repertoires in COVID-19 (TCRdb year 2020). A note on the overall study: Samples from collaborators originated in the United States, Italy and Spain and spanned both the acute and convalescent phases of COVID-19. The material from the prospective study consisted of cDNA or gDNA derived from T cells, B-cell-depleted T cells, or PBMCs. Where available, HLA class I and class II types were obtained from metadata supplied by the sample provider rather than from assay-based typing. A de-identified subject ID, COVID-19 status, age in years and sex were almost always included in the sample metadata. Deeply sampled blood TCRbeta repertoires from subjects exposed to, actively infected with, or recovered from COVID-19 were included in the dataset. A freely available public database, intended as a resource for researchers studying the immune response to SARS-CoV-2, is where the repertoires were released. The samples were drawn from two sources: the first 160 participants of the ongoing ImmuneRACE study, and 950 to 1,500 subjects contributed by 6 global collaborators.

The collaborating institutions used their own protocols to collect whole blood in K2EDTA tubes. For TCRbeta analysis, collaborators shipped samples in one of three forms: frozen whole blood, isolated PBMCs, or DNA extracted from either of those sample types. TCRbeta CDR3 regions were amplified from genomic DNA using the immunoSEQ Assay, a bias-controlled multiplex PCR. The authors processed their data as follows. The number of nucleated cells in each sample was estimated by amplification of reference gene primers within the assay. Sequence reads were collapsed and filtered to measure the absolute abundance of every unique TCRbeta CDR3 rearrangement. For each sample, productive Simpson clonality was calculated by taking the square root of Simpson's diversity index across productive rearrangements. Imported from immuneACCESS, the table was reduced by TCRdb to in-frame sequences with V and J called. These copies leave out some clones; in studies compared against another copy, an unresolved V gene accounts for under half, and the cause of the remainder is not known. The D gene and trimming were derived from the DNA, and the V and J assignments and clone size from that table. Present in this sample are approximately 82,000 clones, over 70% of which were seen just once. About a sixth of the sample belongs to the ten largest clones.

On this clone: Its antigen is not yet known. No qualities accompany the bases; no much larger clone lies one base away.

On the study overall, not on this receptor specifically: How much clinical and demographic metadata was included differed by source and by participant, and the metadata was provided uncurated.

CDR1 and CDR2 are drawn from the germline V gene: SQVTM, ANQGSEA. V is cut back by 4 bases and J by 3 bases, with 5 bases in the junction unmatched. CDR3 length: 14 amino acids, cysteine to phenylalanine. Only the CDR3 part of the read is kept: 42 bases, read in frame from the first base. The sequencing sample was made of peripheral blood. This chain is built from TRBV29-1 and TRBJ1-4; TRBD1 fits 7 bases in the junction. The receptor was isolated from a woman aged 55-70 years with acute or convalescent COVID-19. The CDR3 region has the sequence CSVGQGWANEKLFF. Here is the DNA: TGCAGCGTTGGACAGGGCTGGGCTAATGAAAAACTGTTTTTT.